This T cell receptor (beta chain) was captured in a study of technical replicates of blood from a few donors. Data came from immunoSEQ multiplex PCR; TCRdb stores just in-frame clones and leaves some out. The data show more than 65,000 clones, with roughly 90% seen just once and 0.39% held by the top ten. V lost 0 bases and J 4 bases, leaving 6 bases between the germline ends. Germline-derived CDR1 and CDR2 are MNHEY and SMNVEV (reference sequence). The CDR3 extends over 13 amino acids. Specimen: T cells isolated from PBMCs. The chain combines TRBV27 with TRBJ1-2; D call uncertain. The TCR originated in a human donor in good health. CDR3 sequence: CASSLSSVYGYTF. The CDR3 DNA sequence: TGTGCCAGCAGTTTATCGAGCGTCTATGGCTACACCTTC.